This T cell receptor (beta chain) was sequenced for a study of siplizumab effects on memory and regulatory T cells. Overall study results and limits: Proof of suppressive function in proliferating Tregs from siplizumab cultures was not established. In roughly 80-95% of proliferating CD4+ or CD8+ clones, a naive or memory phenotype could not be assigned. The naive T cell population seemed more diverse than memory cells and seemed a major contributor to the alloresponse.

Points on this clone: The antigen remains undetermined.

Each sample yielded about 10^5 assayed TCR templates. Assay used: immunoSEQ multiplex PCR; TCRdb lists only in-frame clones, some missing. The sample gives 94,000 or so clones, 93% of which show up once; 6.5% is in the top ten. The CDR3 covers 14 residues. Between the trimmed V and J ends, which lost 6 bases and 2 bases, there was a span of 13 bases. Germline loops: CDR1 MNHEY, CDR2 SVGAGI. The sequenced material came from CD8+ T cells sorted from blood. The TCR comes from a human donor in good health. This rearrangement joins TRBV6-5 to TRBJ1-1; D is ambiguous. Written as DNA, the CDR3 is TGTGCCAGCAGACCATGGACGGATAACACTGAAGCTTTCTTT. Translating it yields CASRPWTDNTEAFF.